A selection of T cell receptor beta chains follows, all from one sample in a study of post-analysis software for immune sequencing data. TCRdb re-called the PCR reads through MiXCR, storing one row per CDR3 protein. The sample lists about 500,000 distinct CDR3 sequences, under 55% occurring once. Source material: blood. Receptors were obtained from a girl aged 10-17 years with multiple sclerosis. Each CDR3 is given with its conserved first and last residue. D genes are given only for firm matches. Rows may omit the clone size; those that give it use once, few, many or a size class.

clone_size: many
d_call: .
j_call: TRBJ1-4
v_call: TRBV20-1
cdr3_aa: CSASPRGLEKLFF
cdr3_nt: TGCAGTGCTAGTCCTAGGGGATTAGAAAAACTGTTTTTT

clone_size: .
d_call: TRBD1
j_call: TRBJ2-1
v_call: TRBV13
cdr3_aa: CASSPGQGSNEQFF
cdr3_nt: TGTGCCAGCAGCCCAGGACAGGGAAGCAATGAGCAGTTCTTC

clone_size: few
d_call: .
j_call: TRBJ1-2
v_call: TRBV6-5
cdr3_aa: CASSGTGTFYGYTF
cdr3_nt: TGTGCCAGCAGTGGGACCGGGACCTTCTATGGCTACACCTTC

clone_size: .
d_call: .
j_call: TRBJ1-5
v_call: TRBV28
cdr3_aa: CASSFGQGIQPQHF
cdr3_nt: TGTGCCAGCAGTTTCGGGCAGGGAATCCAGCCCCAGCATTTT

clone_size: .
d_call: .
j_call: TRBJ2-1
v_call: TRBV19
cdr3_aa: CASSARTAYNEQFF
cdr3_nt: TGTGCCAGTAGTGCCCGGACAGCCTATAATGAGCAGTTCTTC

clone_size: .
d_call: .
j_call: TRBJ1-5
v_call: TRBV15
cdr3_aa: CATSSIGARNQPQHF
cdr3_nt: TGTGCCACCAGCAGTATAGGGGCCCGCAATCAGCCCCAGCATTTT

clone_size: .
d_call: .
j_call: TRBJ1-2
v_call: TRBV4-3
cdr3_aa: CASSQDPGSAYTF
cdr3_nt: TGCGCCAGCAGCCAAGACCCTGGCAGCGCGTACACCTTC

clone_size: few
d_call: TRBD1
j_call: TRBJ2-1
v_call: TRBV12-3/TRBV12-4
cdr3_aa: CASSLVGQGVEQFF
cdr3_nt: TGTGCCAGCAGTTTAGTGGGACAGGGGGTTGAGCAGTTCTTC

clone_size: .
d_call: .
j_call: TRBJ1-1
v_call: TRBV16
cdr3_aa: CASSQERNTGAFF
cdr3_nt: TGTGCCAGCAGCCAGGAGAGGAACACTGGAGCTTTCTTT

clone_size: .
d_call: .
j_call: TRBJ1-5
v_call: TRBV6-5
cdr3_aa: CASRRGITGNQPQHF
cdr3_nt: TGTGCCAGCAGGCGGGGAATTACCGGCAATCAGCCCCAGCATTTT

clone_size: .
d_call: TRBD2
j_call: TRBJ2-7
v_call: TRBV7-3
cdr3_aa: CASKNRLAGEYYEQYF
cdr3_nt: TGTGCCAGCAAGAATAGACTAGCGGGAGAGTACTACGAGCAGTACTTC

clone_size: .
d_call: TRBD2
j_call: TRBJ2-2
v_call: TRBV29-1
cdr3_aa: CSVDLAVNTGELFF
cdr3_nt: TGCAGCGTTGACCTAGCGGTCAACACCGGGGAGCTGTTTTTT

clone_size: .
d_call: TRBD2
j_call: TRBJ2-1
v_call: TRBV20-1
cdr3_aa: CSASGRGTYNEQFF
cdr3_nt: TGCAGTGCTAGCGGGAGGGGGACCTACAATGAGCAGTTCTTC

clone_size: .
d_call: .
j_call: TRBJ2-7
v_call: TRBV5-1
cdr3_aa: CASSPEGLTSLYEQYF
cdr3_nt: TGCGCCAGCAGCCCCGAGGGGCTCACCTCCCTCTACGAGCAGTACTTC

clone_size: few
d_call: TRBD2
j_call: TRBJ2-7
v_call: TRBV5-1
cdr3_aa: CASSLEREAYEQYF
cdr3_nt: TGCGCCAGCAGCTTGGAGCGGGAGGCCTACGAGCAGTACTTC

clone_size: .
d_call: TRBD1
j_call: TRBJ2-1
v_call: TRBV6-1
cdr3_aa: CASSGSRDRAGGNEQFF
cdr3_nt: TGTGCCAGCAGTGGGTCCCGGGACAGGGCCGGGGGCAATGAGCAGTTCTTC

clone_size: .
d_call: .
j_call: TRBJ2-7
v_call: TRBV27
cdr3_aa: CASSLSPGQGSYEQYF
cdr3_nt: TGTGCCAGCAGTTTATCCCCGGGGCAGGGCTCCTACGAGCAGTACTTC

clone_size: .
d_call: .
j_call: TRBJ2-5
v_call: TRBV10-3
cdr3_aa: CAIGQETQYF
cdr3_nt: TGTGCCATCGGGCAAGAGACCCAGTACTTC